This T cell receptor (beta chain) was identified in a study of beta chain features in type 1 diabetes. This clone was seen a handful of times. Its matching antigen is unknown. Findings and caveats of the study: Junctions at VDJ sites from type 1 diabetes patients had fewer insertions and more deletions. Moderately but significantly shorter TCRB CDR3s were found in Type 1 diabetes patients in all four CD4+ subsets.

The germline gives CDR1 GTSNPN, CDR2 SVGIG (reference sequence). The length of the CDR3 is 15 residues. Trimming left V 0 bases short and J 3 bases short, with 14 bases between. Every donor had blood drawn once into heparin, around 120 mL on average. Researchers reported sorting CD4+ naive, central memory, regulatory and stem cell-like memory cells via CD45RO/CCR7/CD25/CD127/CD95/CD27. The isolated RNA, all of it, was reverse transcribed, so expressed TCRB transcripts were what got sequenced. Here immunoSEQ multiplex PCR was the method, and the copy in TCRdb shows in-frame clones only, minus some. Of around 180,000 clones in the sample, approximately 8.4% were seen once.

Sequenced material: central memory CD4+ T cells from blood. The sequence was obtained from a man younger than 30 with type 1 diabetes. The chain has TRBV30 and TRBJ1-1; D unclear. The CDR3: CAWSVRGGFHTEAFF. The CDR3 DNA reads TGTGCCTGGAGTGTACGCGGCGGGTTTCACACTGAAGCTTTCTTT.